These 15 T cell receptor beta chains were sequenced from one sample in a study of OX40 agonist ivuxolimab in advanced cancers. Only in-frame clones appear in the TCRdb table, and some are missing; sequencing was by immunoSEQ multiplex PCR. The repertoire holds roughly 75,000 clones, with approximately 90% as singletons. Material: CD4+ or CD8+ T cells sorted from blood, obtained in a trial of the OX40 agonist ivuxolimab. Receptors originate from an adult with an advanced solid tumor such as melanoma, head and neck, liver or kidney cancer.

The genes are TRBV7-2 and TRBJ2-2; the D is unclear. Trimming took 0 bases from V and 0 from J, leaving 11 bases between them. Germline CDR1 reads SGHTA; CDR2 reads FQGNSA. The CDR3 is made up of 17 amino acids. This chain's CDR3 is CASSLAPESANTGELFF. As DNA, the CDR3 is TGTGCCAGCAGCTTAGCCCCGGAAAGTGCGAACACCGGGGAGCTGTTTTTT.

The V and J genes are TRBV28 and TRBJ2-7; D unresolved. Trimming took off 6 bases at V and 0 bases at J, with 9 bases between the two ends. Germline V CDR1 and CDR2: MDHEN, SYDVKM. CDR3 size: 13 residues. In nucleotides, the CDR3 is TGTGCCAGCAGCACGACTCCCTCCTACGAGCAGTACTTC. The encoded protein is CASSTTPSYEQYF.

The chain uses TRBV7-2 and TRBJ2-5; perhaps TRBD1 as D (5 bases). The CDR3 runs 14 residues. Germline V CDR1 and CDR2: SGHTA, FQGNSA. Trimming removed 3 bases from V and 5 bases from J, with 13 bases in between. In DNA, the CDR3 is TGTGCCAGCAGCTTTACAGGTTCACAGGAGACCCAGTACTTC. Protein: CASSFTGSQETQYF.

The V gene is TRBV19, the J gene TRBJ2-2; no reliable D call. Germline V gives CDR1 LNHDA, CDR2 SQIVND (reference sequence). This CDR3 has 13 residues. Trimming stripped 6 bases from V and 5 bases from J, with 10 bases between. CDR3 sequence: CASRSWATGELFF. The CDR3 DNA is TGTGCCAGTAGGAGTTGGGCAACCGGGGAGCTGTTTTTT.

V and J are TRBV19 and TRBJ1-5; 8 bases are a match to TRBD1. Germline V gene data show CDR1 as LNHDA and CDR2 as SQIVND (reference sequence). The junction had 6 bases not matched to a gene; V was cut back by 4 bases and J by 4 bases. CDR3 size: 15 residues. The CDR3, as DNA: TGTGCCAGTAGTACCACCAACAGGGGGAATCAGCCCCAGCATTTT. Protein: CASSTTNRGNQPQHF. The full variable domain, in which reference TRBV19 and TRBJ1-5 provide the parts outside the CDR3, is DGGITQSPKYLFRKEGQNVTLSCEQNLNHDAMYWYRQDPGQGLRLIYYSQIVNDFQKGDIAEGYSVSREKKESFPLTVTSAQKNPTAFYLCASSTTNRGNQPQHFGDGTRLSIL.

This rearrangement joins TRBV5-1 to TRBJ2-1; perhaps TRBD2 as D (6 bases). Trimming removed 0 bases at V and 6 bases at J, with 10 bases between. The CDR3 runs to 14 residues. Germline V gene lookup returns CDR1 SGHRS and CDR2 YFSETQ. CDR3: CASSLGLVPNEQFF. The CDR3 DNA reads as TGCGCCAGCAGCTTGGGACTAGTACCCAATGAGCAGTTCTTC.

The chain combines TRBV19 with TRBJ1-1; D possibly corresponds to TRBD1 (5 bases). V lost 6 bases and J lost 0, with 11 bases in between. CDR1 and CDR2 from the germline V gene are LNHDA and SQIVND (reference sequence). The CDR3 loop spans 14 amino acids. The CDR3 sequence is CASRGEGLNTEAFF. The CDR3 region has the DNA TGTGCCAGTAGAGGGGAGGGCCTGAACACTGAAGCTTTCTTT.

The V gene is TRBV28, the J gene TRBJ2-7; 7 bases map to TRBD2. Germline trimming cut 6 bases from V and 6 bases from J; bases unmatched to any gene: 5. The germline gives CDR1 MDHEN, CDR2 SYDVKM. The CDR3 has 12 amino acids. The CDR3 bases are TGTGCCAGCAGGTCGGGACTAAGCGAGCAGTACTTC. Residues: CASRSGLSEQYF.

CDR3 DNA: TGCAGTGTTTCCAGGGGGCAGATTGGCTACACCTTC. Amino acid sequence: CSVSRGQIGYTF. This chain uses TRBV29-1 with TRBJ1-2, with 8 bases identical to TRBD1. Per germline, CDR1 SQVTM and CDR2 ANQGSEA. The CDR3 has 12 amino acids.

This sequence joins TRBV7-3 and TRBJ2-3; 7 bases are a match to TRBD1. CDR3 length: 14 residues. CDR1 SGHTA and CDR2 FQGTGA come from the germline V gene. The junction had 3 bases not matched to a gene; V was cut back by 5 bases and J by 1 base. CDR3: CASSPGQRTDTQYF. The DNA of the CDR3 is TGTGCCAGCAGCCCGGGACAGCGCACAGATACGCAGTATTTT.

The V call is TRBV7-2, the J call TRBJ2-3, with 9 bases lining up with TRBD2. This CDR3 has 16 residues. Germline loops: CDR1 SGHTA, CDR2 FQGNSA. Germline trimming cut 5 bases from V and 5 bases from J; bases unmatched to any gene: 11. The CDR3 DNA follows: TGTGCCAGCAGCCCTGGGTTAGCGGGAGAAGTAGATACGCAGTATTTT. It codes for CASSPGLAGEVDTQYF.

The V and J genes are TRBV27 and TRBJ2-1; 14 nucleotides line up with TRBD2. V lost 4 bases to trimming and J lost 10 bases; unmatched junction nucleotides: 12. Germline V gene sequence: CDR1 MNHEY, CDR2 SMNVEV (reference sequence). The CDR3 length is 17 residues. CDR3 sequence (DNA): TGTGCCAGCAGTTCCCGCCAGACTAGCGGGAGGGCCGGGGAGCAGTTCTTC. As protein: CASSSRQTSGRAGEQFF.

The gene calls are TRBV4-3 and TRBJ2-5, with D uncertain. The V gene's germline CDR1 is LGHNA and CDR2 YSLEER. Between the trimmed V and J ends, which lost 1 base and 2 bases, there was a span of 11 bases. The CDR3 covers 15 residues. CDR3 coding DNA: TGCGCCAGCAGCCAAGGCCAGAACGAGCAAGAGACCCAGTACTTC. Protein: CASSQGQNEQETQYF.

The genes are TRBV7-2 and TRBJ1-6, with D perhaps matching TRBD1 (5 bases). Trimming took off 1 base at V and 11 bases at J, with 12 bases between the two ends. Per germline, CDR1 SGHTA and CDR2 FQGNSA. This CDR3 has 14 amino acids. The chain's CDR3 is CASSLGQHAAPLHF. DNA of the CDR3: TGTGCCAGCAGCTTAGGACAGCATGCGGCACCCCTCCACTTT.

Points on this clone: At one boundary the junction diverges from the germline segment, which might be a read error. This chain uses TRBV7-2 with TRBJ1-4, with 7 nucleotides matching TRBD1. The CDR3 loop spans 13 amino acids. Germline CDR1 is SGHTA and CDR2 is FQGNSA. CDR3 loop: CAGSVQGNEKLFF. The CDR3 DNA is TGTGCCGGCAGCGTACAGGGGAATGAAAAACTGTTTTTT.